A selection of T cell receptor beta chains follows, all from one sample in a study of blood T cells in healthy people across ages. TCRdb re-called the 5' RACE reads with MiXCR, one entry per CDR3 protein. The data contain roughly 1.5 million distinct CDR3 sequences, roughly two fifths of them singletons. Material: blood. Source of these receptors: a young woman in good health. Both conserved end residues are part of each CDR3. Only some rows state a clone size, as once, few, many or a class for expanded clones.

cdr3_aa: CASSLDGSWYF; v_call: TRBV6-2/TRBV6-3; j_call: TRBJ2-7; clone_size: NA
cdr3_aa: CASSADGASLYNEQYF; v_call: TRBV9; j_call: TRBJ2-5; clone_size: NA
cdr3_aa: CASSLGGNRGEQYF; v_call: TRBV28; j_call: TRBJ2-7; clone_size: few
cdr3_aa: CASSLGVAPQETQYF; v_call: TRBV27; j_call: TRBJ2-5; clone_size: few
cdr3_aa: CASSLVGGDAETQYF; v_call: TRBV7-2; j_call: NA; clone_size: NA
cdr3_aa: CASSYPRSGGNSYNEQFF; v_call: TRBV6-5; j_call: TRBJ2-1; clone_size: NA
cdr3_aa: CSVETGGYNEQFF; v_call: TRBV29-1; j_call: TRBJ2-1; clone_size: many
cdr3_aa: CASSVEGGLPYEQYF; v_call: TRBV9; j_call: NA; clone_size: few
cdr3_aa: CASSLLGQTYEQYF; v_call: TRBV27; j_call: TRBJ2-7; clone_size: NA
cdr3_aa: CASSPRADRQRYEQYF; v_call: TRBV5-1; j_call: TRBJ2-7; clone_size: NA
cdr3_aa: CASKARGLSYEQYF; v_call: TRBV10-1; j_call: TRBJ2-7; clone_size: once
cdr3_aa: CASSPQIQGYEQYF; v_call: TRBV12-3/TRBV12-4; j_call: TRBJ2-7; clone_size: many
cdr3_aa: CSARRLGTGLANTGELFF; v_call: TRBV20-1; j_call: TRBJ2-2; clone_size: NA
cdr3_aa: CASSPGRTTVPNYGYTF; v_call: TRBV3-1; j_call: TRBJ1-2; clone_size: few
cdr3_aa: CASSYRVVDSPPHF; v_call: TRBV6-5; j_call: TRBJ1-6; clone_size: NA
cdr3_aa: CASTPLGQNTDTQYF; v_call: TRBV2; j_call: TRBJ2-3; clone_size: NA
cdr3_aa: CASRASGTYGQYF; v_call: TRBV6-2/TRBV6-3; j_call: TRBJ2-7; clone_size: NA
cdr3_aa: CASSGFGTPYEQYF; v_call: TRBV7-2; j_call: NA; clone_size: NA
cdr3_aa: CASSSDRGHLMNTEAFF; v_call: TRBV6-5; j_call: TRBJ1-1; clone_size: NA
cdr3_aa: CASSLYRAAFF; v_call: TRBV7-9; j_call: TRBJ1-1; clone_size: once
cdr3_aa: CASSQKSPFGETQYF; v_call: TRBV7-6; j_call: TRBJ2-5; clone_size: NA
cdr3_aa: CASSYQDRESTGTQYF; v_call: TRBV7-2; j_call: TRBJ2-3; clone_size: NA
cdr3_aa: CASSPGPGETQYF; v_call: TRBV18; j_call: TRBJ2-5; clone_size: few
cdr3_aa: CASRPKPKITKNIQYF; v_call: TRBV7-9; j_call: TRBJ2-4; clone_size: few
cdr3_aa: CSGRQGAGNTIYF; v_call: TRBV29-1; j_call: TRBJ1-3; clone_size: NA
cdr3_aa: CASSLRPSGGTEAFF; v_call: TRBV5-1; j_call: TRBJ1-1; clone_size: NA
cdr3_aa: CASRVQESYGYTF; v_call: TRBV12-3/TRBV12-4; j_call: TRBJ1-2; clone_size: NA
cdr3_aa: CSARDFRTNRGNQPQHF; v_call: TRBV20-1; j_call: TRBJ1-5; clone_size: few
cdr3_aa: CASTGGSSSPSTDTQYF; v_call: TRBV28; j_call: TRBJ2-3; clone_size: few
cdr3_aa: CATSDSGSDTQYF; v_call: TRBV24-1; j_call: TRBJ2-3; clone_size: NA
cdr3_aa: CASSLEGAQPQHF; v_call: TRBV7-9; j_call: TRBJ1-5; clone_size: NA
cdr3_aa: CASTGSGGTRLTGELFF; v_call: TRBV10-2; j_call: TRBJ2-2; clone_size: NA
cdr3_aa: CSVSGRAGVREQFF; v_call: TRBV29-1; j_call: TRBJ2-1; clone_size: NA
cdr3_aa: CASSARPYNQPQHF; v_call: TRBV9; j_call: TRBJ1-5; clone_size: NA
cdr3_aa: CATSRDRGLALYNEQFF; v_call: TRBV15; j_call: TRBJ2-1; clone_size: NA
cdr3_aa: CSARSVGDYNEQYF; v_call: TRBV20-1; j_call: TRBJ2-7; clone_size: NA
cdr3_aa: CASGSGTGPQETQYF; v_call: TRBV10-2; j_call: TRBJ2-5; clone_size: many
cdr3_aa: CAIREDNSYNSPLHF; v_call: TRBV10-3; j_call: TRBJ1-6; clone_size: NA
cdr3_aa: CASRNGPTGELFF; v_call: TRBV6-6; j_call: TRBJ2-2; clone_size: few
cdr3_aa: CASNHRTSGLLTDTQYF; v_call: TRBV5-6; j_call: TRBJ2-3; clone_size: NA
cdr3_aa: CASSTDNYQPQHF; v_call: TRBV6-2/TRBV6-3; j_call: TRBJ1-5; clone_size: few
cdr3_aa: CAWGQGGWSYEQYF; v_call: TRBV30; j_call: TRBJ2-7; clone_size: once
cdr3_aa: CSVEGALAGNEQYF; v_call: TRBV29-1; j_call: NA; clone_size: NA
cdr3_aa: CASKGLAGLTDTQYF; v_call: TRBV2; j_call: TRBJ2-3; clone_size: NA
cdr3_aa: CSVFVPLTGEQFF; v_call: TRBV20-1; j_call: TRBJ2-1; clone_size: few
cdr3_aa: CASSLTGGASPYNERFF; v_call: TRBV12-3/TRBV12-4; j_call: TRBJ2-1; clone_size: NA
cdr3_aa: CSAQAGGRNTEAFF; v_call: TRBV29-1; j_call: TRBJ1-1; clone_size: NA
cdr3_aa: CASRAGTFREQFF; v_call: TRBV11-2; j_call: TRBJ2-1; clone_size: few
cdr3_aa: CASSLLGNDEQFF; v_call: TRBV27; j_call: TRBJ2-1; clone_size: few
cdr3_aa: CASSLGGGGVGHTEAFF; v_call: TRBV11-2; j_call: TRBJ1-1; clone_size: few
cdr3_aa: CASSERERIGELFF; v_call: TRBV7-9; j_call: TRBJ2-2; clone_size: NA
cdr3_aa: CASSQDDSNTEAFF; v_call: TRBV4-3; j_call: TRBJ1-1; clone_size: NA
cdr3_aa: CAFLGGYTF; v_call: TRBV6-5; j_call: TRBJ1-2; clone_size: few
cdr3_aa: CASIQRFPYEQYF; v_call: TRBV6-2/TRBV6-3; j_call: NA; clone_size: NA
cdr3_aa: CASSPGQKLFF; v_call: TRBV6-5; j_call: TRBJ1-4; clone_size: few